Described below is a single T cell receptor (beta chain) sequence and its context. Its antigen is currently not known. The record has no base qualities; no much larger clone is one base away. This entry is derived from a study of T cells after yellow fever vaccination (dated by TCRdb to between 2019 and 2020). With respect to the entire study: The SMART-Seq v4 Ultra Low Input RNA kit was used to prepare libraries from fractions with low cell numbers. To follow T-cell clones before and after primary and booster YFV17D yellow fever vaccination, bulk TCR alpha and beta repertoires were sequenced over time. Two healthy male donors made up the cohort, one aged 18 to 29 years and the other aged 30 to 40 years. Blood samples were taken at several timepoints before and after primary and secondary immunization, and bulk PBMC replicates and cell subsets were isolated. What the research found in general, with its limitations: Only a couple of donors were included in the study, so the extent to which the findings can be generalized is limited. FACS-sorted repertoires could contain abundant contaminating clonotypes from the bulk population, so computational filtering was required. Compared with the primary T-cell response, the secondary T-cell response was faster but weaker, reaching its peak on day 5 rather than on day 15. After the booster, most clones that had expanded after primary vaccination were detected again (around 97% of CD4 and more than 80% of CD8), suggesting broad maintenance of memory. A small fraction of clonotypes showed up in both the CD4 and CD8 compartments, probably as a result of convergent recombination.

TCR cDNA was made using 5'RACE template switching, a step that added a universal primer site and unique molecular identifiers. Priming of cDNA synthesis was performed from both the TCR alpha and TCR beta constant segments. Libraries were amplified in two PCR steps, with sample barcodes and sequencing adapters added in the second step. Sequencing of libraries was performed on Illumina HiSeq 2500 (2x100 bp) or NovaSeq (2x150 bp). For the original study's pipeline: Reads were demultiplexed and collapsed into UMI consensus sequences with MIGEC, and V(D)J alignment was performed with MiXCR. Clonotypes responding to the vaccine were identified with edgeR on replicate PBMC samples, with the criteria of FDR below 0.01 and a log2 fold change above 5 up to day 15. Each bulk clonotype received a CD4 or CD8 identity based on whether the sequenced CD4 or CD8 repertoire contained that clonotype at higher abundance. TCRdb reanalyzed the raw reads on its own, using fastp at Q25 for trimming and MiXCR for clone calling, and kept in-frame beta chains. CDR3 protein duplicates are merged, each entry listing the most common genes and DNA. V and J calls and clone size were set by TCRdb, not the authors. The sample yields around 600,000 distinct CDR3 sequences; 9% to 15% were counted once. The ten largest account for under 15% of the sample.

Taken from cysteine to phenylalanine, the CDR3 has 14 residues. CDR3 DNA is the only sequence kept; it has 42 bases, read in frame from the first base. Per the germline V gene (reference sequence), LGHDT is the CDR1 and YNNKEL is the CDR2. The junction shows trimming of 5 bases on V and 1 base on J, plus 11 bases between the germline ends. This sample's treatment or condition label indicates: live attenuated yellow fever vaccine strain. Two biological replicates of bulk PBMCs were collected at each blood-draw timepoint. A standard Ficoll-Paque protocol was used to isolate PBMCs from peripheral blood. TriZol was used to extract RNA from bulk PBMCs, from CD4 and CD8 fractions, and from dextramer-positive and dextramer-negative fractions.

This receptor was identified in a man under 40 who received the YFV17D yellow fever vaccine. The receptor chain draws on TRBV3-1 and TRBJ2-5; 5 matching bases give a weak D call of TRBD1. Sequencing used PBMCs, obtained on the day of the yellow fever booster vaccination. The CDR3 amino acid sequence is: CASSVRRGQETQYF. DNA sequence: TGTGCCAGCAGCGTACGAAGGGGCCAAGAGACCCAGTACTTC.